The rows below give T cell receptor beta chains drawn from one sample of a study of cytomegalovirus exposure and HLA in healthy donors. This table comes from immunoSEQ multiplex PCR, and its TCRdb copy is limited to in-frame clones, with some not included. Here the sample spans 100,000 to 150,000 clones, around 80% being singletons. The sequenced sample consisted of PBMCs. The receptors here all came from a man between 50 and 59 years old in good health and CMV-seronegative. Each CDR3 is given with its conserved first and last residue. A D gene is named only where the DNA matches it firmly. Not all rows give a size; the values are once, few, many and, for expanded clones, a class.

j_call d_call cdr3_length v_call clone_size cdr3_nt cdr3_aa
TRBJ1-1 NA 16 TRBV5-4 once TGTGCCAGCAGCTTGGCAGGGGCCGGGACCAACACTGAAGCTTTCTTT CASSLAGAGTNTEAFF
TRBJ1-2 TRBD1 16 TRBV7-2 NA TGTGCCAGCAGCTTAGACGGGACAGAAGCGCTCTATGGCTACACCTTC CASSLDGTEALYGYTF
TRBJ1-1 NA 15 TRBV19 NA TGTGCCAGTAGTATGGTGAGCACGATGAACACTGAAGCTTTCTTT CASSMVSTMNTEAFF
TRBJ2-5 NA 14 TRBV7-9 NA TGTGCCAGCAGAACGGAGGGAGTATGGGAGACCCAGTACTTC CASRTEGVWETQYF
TRBJ2-7 TRBD2 17 TRBV9 NA TGTGCCAGCAGCGTAGGGGCTAGCGGGGGGAATGTGGACGAGCAGTACTTC CASSVGASGGNVDEQYF
TRBJ2-2 NA 13 TRBV28 NA TGTGCCAGCAGTTTGACGGGGACCGGGGAGCTGTTTTTT CASSLTGTGELFF
TRBJ1-2 NA 15 TRBV5-1 NA TGCGCCAGCAGCTTGGGGGGTCCGGACAGCTATGGCTACACCTTC CASSLGGPDSYGYTF
TRBJ1-5 NA 13 TRBV4-3 few TGCGCCAGCAGCCAAGATACGGATCAGCCCCAGCATTTT CASSQDTDQPQHF
TRBJ1-2 TRBD1 15 TRBV9 NA TGTGCCAGCAGCGTAGGACAGGGGGATAACTATGGCTACACCTTC CASSVGQGDNYGYTF
TRBJ2-7 NA 12 TRBV28 NA TGTGCCAGCAGTTTACAGGCCTACGAGCAGTACTTC CASSLQAYEQYF
TRBJ2-7 NA 17 TRBV19 NA TGTGCCGACCTGGGGGGACAGCGAAAGAAAGTGAGTTACGAGCAGTACTTC CADLGGQRKKVSYEQYF
TRBJ2-1 TRBD2 17 TRBV9 NA TGTGCCAGCAGCAGATCGACTAGCCTTGGAGTCGACAATGAGCGGTTCTTC CASSRSTSLGVDNERFF
TRBJ2-2 TRBD2 16 TRBV7-2 once TGTGCCAGCAGCCCAACTAGCGGGACGAACACCGGGGAGCTGTTTTTT CASSPTSGTNTGELFF
TRBJ2-1 NA 14 TRBV29-1 NA TGCAGCGCCCGAATTTTAGACCGAGCGAGAGAGCAGTTCTTC CSARILDRAREQFF
TRBJ2-7 NA 16 TRBV2 NA TGTGCCAGCGGGAGTTTTTTCCGGGACAAGTCTACGGAGCAGTACTTC CASGSFFRDKSTEQYF
TRBJ2-7 TRBD1 17 TRBV19 NA TGTGCCAGTAGTATAGGGGGGACAGGGAAAACGATCTACGAGCAGTACTTC CASSIGGTGKTIYEQYF
TRBJ2-5 TRBD2 14 TRBV28 NA TGTGCCAGCAGTACACGGCGGGGGGGAGAGACCCAGTACTTC CASSTRRGGETQYF
TRBJ2-7 TRBD2 17 TRBV7-9 NA TGTTCCAGCAGCTTAGATCGGAGCGGGAGTCGGAAGTACGAGCAGTACTTC CSSSLDRSGSRKYEQYF
TRBJ2-7 TRBD2 17 TRBV5-1 NA TGCGCCAGCAGCGTCGACCCGACTAGCCACAGCTCCTACGAGCAGTACTTC CASSVDPTSHSSYEQYF
TRBJ2-2 NA 18 TRBV7-3 NA TGTGCCAGCAGCCTTTTCCCGCGGACTACCGGGGGCACCGGGGAGCTGTTTTTT CASSLFPRTTGGTGELFF
TRBJ1-5 TRBD1 15 TRBV18 NA TGTGCCAGCTCACCATCCGGACAGGGGTCAGGGCCCCAGCATTTT CASSPSGQGSGPQHF
TRBJ2-7 TRBD2 12 TRBV30 NA TGTGCCTGGACAAGCGGGACCTACGAGCAGTACTTC CAWTSGTYEQYF
TRBJ1-1 NA 14 TRBV15 NA TGTGCCACCGTTCGGGACAACCCGAACACTGAAGCTTTCTTT CATVRDNPNTEAFF
TRBJ1-4 NA 14 TRBV27 NA TGTGCCAGCAGGAGATGGGGGGAGGACGAAAAACTGTTTTTT CASRRWGEDEKLFF
TRBJ1-5 TRBD1 16 TRBV6-9 once TGTGCCAGCAGTTTAGGGGACAGGGGTCGCAATCAGCCCCAGCATTTT CASSLGDRGRNQPQHF
TRBJ1-1 NA 13 TRBV9 few TGTGCCAGCAGCGTAGAATCGGGAACTGAAGCTTTCTTT CASSVESGTEAFF
TRBJ2-1 NA 14 TRBV6-5 NA TGTGCCAGCAGTTACGCGTCGGGGGTCTATGAGCAGTTCTTC CASSYASGVYEQFF
TRBJ2-2 TRBD2 15 TRBV27 NA TGTGCCAGCAGCCCGGGACTAGCGGGGACCGGGGAGCTGTTTTTT CASSPGLAGTGELFF
TRBJ1-3 NA 13 TRBV27 NA TGTGCCAGCAGTTTAGGGGAGGGAAACACCATATATTTT CASSLGEGNTIYF
TRBJ2-5 TRBD2 14 TRBV7-6 NA TGTGCCAGCAGCGGACTAGCGGGACTAGAGACCCAGTACTTC CASSGLAGLETQYF
TRBJ2-1 NA 12 TRBV7-2 NA TGTGCCAGCAGCTTAAGTGTGGTCGGGCAGTTCTTC CASSLSVVGQFF